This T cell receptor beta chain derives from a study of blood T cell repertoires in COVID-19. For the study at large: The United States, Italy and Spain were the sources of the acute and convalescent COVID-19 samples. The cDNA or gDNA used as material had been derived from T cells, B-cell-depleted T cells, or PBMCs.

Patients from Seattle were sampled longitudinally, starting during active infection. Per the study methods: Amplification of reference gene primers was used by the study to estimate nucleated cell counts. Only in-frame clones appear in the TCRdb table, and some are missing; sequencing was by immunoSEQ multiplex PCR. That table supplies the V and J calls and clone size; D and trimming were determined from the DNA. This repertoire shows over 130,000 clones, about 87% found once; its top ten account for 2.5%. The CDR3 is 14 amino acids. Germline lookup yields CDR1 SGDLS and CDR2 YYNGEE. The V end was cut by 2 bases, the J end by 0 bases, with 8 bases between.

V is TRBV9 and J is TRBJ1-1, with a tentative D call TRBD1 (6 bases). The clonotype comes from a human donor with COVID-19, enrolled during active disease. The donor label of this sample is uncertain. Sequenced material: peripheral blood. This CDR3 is CASSVGTLNTEAFF. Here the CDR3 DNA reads TGTGCCAGCAGCGTGGGGACATTGAACACTGAAGCTTTCTTT.